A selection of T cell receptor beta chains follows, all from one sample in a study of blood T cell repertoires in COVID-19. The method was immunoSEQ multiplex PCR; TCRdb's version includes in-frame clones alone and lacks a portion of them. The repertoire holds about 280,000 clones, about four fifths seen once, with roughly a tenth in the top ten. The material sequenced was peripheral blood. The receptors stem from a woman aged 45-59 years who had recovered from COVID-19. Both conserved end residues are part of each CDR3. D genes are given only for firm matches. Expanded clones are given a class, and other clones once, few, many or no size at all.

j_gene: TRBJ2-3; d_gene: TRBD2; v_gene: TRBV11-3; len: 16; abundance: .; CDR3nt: TGTGCCAGCAGCTTAGGGGGTAGCGGGACCGCAGATACGCAGTATTTT; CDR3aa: CASSLGGSGTADTQYF
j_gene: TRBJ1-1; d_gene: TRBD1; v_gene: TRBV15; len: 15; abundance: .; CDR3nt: TGTGCCACCAGCAGAAAACAGGGGTGGGGCACTGAAGCTTTCTTT; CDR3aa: CATSRKQGWGTEAFF
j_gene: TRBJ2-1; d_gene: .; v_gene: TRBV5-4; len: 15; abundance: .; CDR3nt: TGTGCCAGCAGCCCCTACGGACTCCCCTACAATGAGCAGTTCTTC; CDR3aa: CASSPYGLPYNEQFF
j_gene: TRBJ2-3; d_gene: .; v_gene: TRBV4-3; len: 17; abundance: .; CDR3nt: TGCGCCAGCAGCCAAGTTGTGGGGGCTATCGTTTCAGATACGCAGTATTTT; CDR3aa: CASSQVVGAIVSDTQYF
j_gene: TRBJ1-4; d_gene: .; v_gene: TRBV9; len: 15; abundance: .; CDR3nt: TGTGCCAGCAGCGCGGAAGGGGGATCCAACGAAAAACTGTTTTTT; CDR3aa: CASSAEGGSNEKLFF
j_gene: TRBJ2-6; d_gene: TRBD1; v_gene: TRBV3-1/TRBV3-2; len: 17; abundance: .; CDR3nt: TGTGCCAGCAGTCGGGGACAGGCTAACTCTGGGGCCAACGTCCTGACTTTC; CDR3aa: CASSRGQANSGANVLTF
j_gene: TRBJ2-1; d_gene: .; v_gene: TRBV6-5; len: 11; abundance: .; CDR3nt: TGTGCCAGCAGTTCCCGCGGGGAGCAGTTCTTC; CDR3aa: CASSSRGEQFF
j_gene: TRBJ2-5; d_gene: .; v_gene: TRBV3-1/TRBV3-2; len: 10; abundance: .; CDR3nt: TGTGCCAGCGGCGGGGAGACCCAGTACTTC; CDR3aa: CASGGETQYF
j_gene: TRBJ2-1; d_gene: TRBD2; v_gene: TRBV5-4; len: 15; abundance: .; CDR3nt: TGTGCCAGCAGTTATCGGGGGGGCTCCTACAATGAGCAGTTCTTC; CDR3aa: CASSYRGGSYNEQFF
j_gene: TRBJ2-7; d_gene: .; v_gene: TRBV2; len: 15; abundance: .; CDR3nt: TGTGCCAGCGGCTTCGACGGGGGGCGCTCCTACGAGCAGTACTTC; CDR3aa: CASGFDGGRSYEQYF
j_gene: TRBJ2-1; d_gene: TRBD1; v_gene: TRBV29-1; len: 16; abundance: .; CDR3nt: TGCAGCTCCGAGGCCACACGGGACAGGGCTGGCAATGAGCAGTTCTTC; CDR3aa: CSSEATRDRAGNEQFF
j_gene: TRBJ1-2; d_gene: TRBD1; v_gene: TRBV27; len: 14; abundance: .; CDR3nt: TGTGCCAGCAGTTCCGGACAGGGTAACTATGGCTACACCTTC; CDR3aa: CASSSGQGNYGYTF
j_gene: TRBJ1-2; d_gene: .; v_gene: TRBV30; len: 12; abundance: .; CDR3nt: TGTGCCTGGAGGCGGCAGGGAGGTGGCTACACCTTC; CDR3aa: CAWRRQGGGYTF
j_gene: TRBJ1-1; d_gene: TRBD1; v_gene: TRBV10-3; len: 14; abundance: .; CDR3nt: TGTGCCATCAGGGTACAGGGGATGAACACTGAAGCTTTCTTT; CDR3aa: CAIRVQGMNTEAFF
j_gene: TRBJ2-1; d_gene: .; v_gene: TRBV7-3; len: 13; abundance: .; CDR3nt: TGTGCCAGCAGCCCGCCGGGGAACAATGAGCAGTTCTTC; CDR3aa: CASSPPGNNEQFF
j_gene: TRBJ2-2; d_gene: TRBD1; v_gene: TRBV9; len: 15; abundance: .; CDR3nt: TGTGCCAGCAGCGTCGGGACAGGGTGGACCGGGGAGCTGTTTTTT; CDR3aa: CASSVGTGWTGELFF
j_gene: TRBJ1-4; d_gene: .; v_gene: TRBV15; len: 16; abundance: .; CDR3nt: TGTGCCACCAGCTACTCACCGGGGGTAGGGAATGAAAAACTGTTTTTT; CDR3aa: CATSYSPGVGNEKLFF
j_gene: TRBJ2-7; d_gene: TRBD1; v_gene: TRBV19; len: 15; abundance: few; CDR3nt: TGTGCCAGTAGGGAGGGGGGACAGGGCTTCCACGAGCAGTACTTC; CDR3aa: CASREGGQGFHEQYF
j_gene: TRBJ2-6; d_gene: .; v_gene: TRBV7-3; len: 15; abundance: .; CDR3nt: TGTGCCAGCAGCCCACAGGGAACTGGGGCCAACGTCCTGACTTTC; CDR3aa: CASSPQGTGANVLTF
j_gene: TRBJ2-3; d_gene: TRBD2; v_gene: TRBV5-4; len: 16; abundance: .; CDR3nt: TGTGCCAGCAGCTTGAAGATCGGGGGGGCTCCAGATACGCAGTATTTT; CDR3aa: CASSLKIGGAPDTQYF
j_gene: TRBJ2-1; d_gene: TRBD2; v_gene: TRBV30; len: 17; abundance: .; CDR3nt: TGTGCCTGGAGTGCCACCATTAATAGCGGGAGGGCCAATGAGCAGTTCTTC; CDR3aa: CAWSATINSGRANEQFF
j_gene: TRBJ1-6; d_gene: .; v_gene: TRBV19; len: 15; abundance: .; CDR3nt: TGTGCCAGTAGTATCGGCGCAGGGTTCAGTGCACCCCTCCACTTT; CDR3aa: CASSIGAGFSAPLHF